This is a list of T cell receptor beta chains from one sample in a study of T cell changes during pregnancy in multiple sclerosis. Sequenced by immunoSEQ multiplex PCR; TCRdb stores in-frame clones only, minus some. This table has roughly 87,000 clones, approximately 92% appearing once. The sample in question was peripheral blood, obtained in the third trimester of pregnancy. These receptors came from a female donor in good health, enrolled as a control in a pregnancy study. CDR3s include the opening cysteine and the closing phenylalanine or tryptophan. The order of the fields is V gene, CDR3 length, J gene, D gene, clone size, CDR3 DNA, CDR3 protein. A D gene is named only where the DNA matches it firmly. Expanded clones are given a class, and other clones once, few, many or no size at all.

V: TRBV4-1; length: 15; J: TRBJ2-7; D: .; size: .; DNA: TGCGCCAGCAGCCAAGAAGGCGGGACCTCCTACGAGCAGTACTTC; CDR3: CASSQEGGTSYEQYF
V: TRBV2; length: 16; J: TRBJ2-7; D: .; size: .; DNA: TGTGCCAGCAATCTGGAACAGGGTGGACTCGTCTACGAGCAGTACTTC; CDR3: CASNLEQGGLVYEQYF
V: TRBV15; length: 15; J: TRBJ2-7; D: TRBD2; size: .; DNA: TGTGCCACCAGCAGAGGGGGGACTAGCGGGTACGAGCAGTACTTC; CDR3: CATSRGGTSGYEQYF
V: TRBV9; length: 17; J: TRBJ2-6; D: .; size: .; DNA: TGTGCCAGCAGCTTCTCCGCAGGGGACTCTGGGGCCAACGTCCTGACTTTC; CDR3: CASSFSAGDSGANVLTF
V: TRBV7-9; length: 14; J: TRBJ1-1; D: .; size: .; DNA: TGTGCCAGCAGCTTGGGGCAGCTGAACACTGAAGCTTTCTTT; CDR3: CASSLGQLNTEAFF
V: TRBV5-3; length: 15; J: TRBJ2-7; D: TRBD2; size: .; DNA: TGTGCCAGAAGCTTAATCCGGCGGGAGGGCTACGAGCAGTACTTC; CDR3: CARSLIRREGYEQYF
V: TRBV7-2; length: 13; J: TRBJ2-2; D: .; size: .; DNA: TGTGCCAGCAGCCCCCTGGGGCCCGGGGAGCTGTTTTTT; CDR3: CASSPLGPGELFF
V: TRBV2; length: 18; J: TRBJ1-2; D: .; size: once; DNA: TGTGCCAGCAGTGATAATATAGTATGGGGACACCCAGAGAGTGGCTACACCTTC; CDR3: CASSDNIVWGHPESGYTF
V: TRBV7-2; length: 16; J: TRBJ2-1; D: TRBD2; size: .; DNA: TGTGCCAGCAGCCCTCCTAGCGGCAGCTCCTACAATGAGCAGTTCTTC; CDR3: CASSPPSGSSYNEQFF
V: TRBV27; length: 13; J: TRBJ1-1; D: .; size: .; DNA: TGTGCCAGCAGTTTAACGGGGGGGGAACGGGCTTTCTTT; CDR3: CASSLTGGERAFF
V: TRBV6-1; length: 16; J: TRBJ1-5; D: TRBD1; size: .; DNA: TGTGCCAGCAGTGCCTTCCGGGACAGTGGCAATCAGCCCCAGCATTTT; CDR3: CASSAFRDSGNQPQHF
V: TRBV28; length: 16; J: TRBJ1-2; D: TRBD1; size: .; DNA: TGTGCCAGCAGTTTATTGGGGACAGGGGGCGGTCGTGGCTACACCTTC; CDR3: CASSLLGTGGGRGYTF
V: TRBV5-4; length: 15; J: TRBJ2-2; D: .; size: .; DNA: TGTGCCAGCAGCATTTCTTCAGGGGCTAACGGGGAGCTGTTTTTT; CDR3: CASSISSGANGELFF
V: TRBV19; length: 15; J: TRBJ2-1; D: TRBD1; size: once; DNA: TGTGCCAGTAGTCTCAGGGACAGCTACCACAATGAGCAGTTCTTC; CDR3: CASSLRDSYHNEQFF
V: TRBV5-8; length: 15; J: TRBJ2-3; D: .; size: .; DNA: TGTGCCAGCAGCTTGGACGGGGAGGACACAGATACGCAGTATTTT; CDR3: CASSLDGEDTDTQYF
V: TRBV15; length: 13; J: TRBJ2-7; D: TRBD2; size: .; DNA: TGTGCCACCAGCGCGGGGGGTCTGGGCGAGCAGTACTTC; CDR3: CATSAGGLGEQYF
V: TRBV5-6; length: 15; J: TRBJ2-3; D: TRBD1; size: .; DNA: TGTGCCAGCAGCTTAAGGGGGCGAGGCACAGATACGCAGTATTTT; CDR3: CASSLRGRGTDTQYF
V: TRBV9; length: 16; J: TRBJ1-3; D: .; size: .; DNA: TGTGCCAGCAGCGAGGGGGACCGGAGCTCTGGAAACACCATATATTTT; CDR3: CASSEGDRSSGNTIYF
V: TRBV2; length: 14; J: TRBJ1-1; D: .; size: .; DNA: TGTGCCAGCAGCGCCCAGGGTCGGGACACTGAAGCTTTCTTT; CDR3: CASSAQGRDTEAFF
V: TRBV5-1; length: 14; J: TRBJ2-2; D: .; size: .; DNA: TGCGCCAGCAGGGTAGAAACTAACACCGGGGAGCTGTTTTTT; CDR3: CASRVETNTGELFF
V: TRBV6-5; length: 16; J: TRBJ2-7; D: TRBD2; size: .; DNA: TGTGCCAGCAGTTACTCTACTAGCGGGGGTACCTACGAGCAGTACTTC; CDR3: CASSYSTSGGTYEQYF
V: TRBV6-4; length: 14; J: TRBJ2-1; D: .; size: .; DNA: TGTGCCAGCTGGAGTGTAGCCCTGTACAATGAGCAGTTCTTC; CDR3: CASWSVALYNEQFF
V: TRBV7-9; length: 16; J: TRBJ2-7; D: .; size: .; DNA: TGTGCCAGCAGCTTACCCCTGACAGATAAGCGCTACGAGCAGTACTTC; CDR3: CASSLPLTDKRYEQYF
V: TRBV2; length: 14; J: TRBJ2-6; D: TRBD1; size: .; DNA: TGTGCCAGCAAGCCGGGACAGTGGCCCAACGTCCTGACTTTC; CDR3: CASKPGQWPNVLTF
V: TRBV28; length: 16; J: TRBJ1-4; D: .; size: .; DNA: TGTGCCAGCAGTTCCCCCCAGGGAAGGGAGGATGAAAAACTGTTTTTT; CDR3: CASSSPQGREDEKLFF